This passage covers 15 T cell receptor beta chains from one sample sequenced in a study of molecular identifiers for immune sequencing clone quantification. A single record per CDR3 protein comes from TCRdb applying MiXCR to the PCR reads. The table includes 400,000 to 600,000 distinct CDR3 sequences, roughly 23% detected once. Sequencing was performed on naive CD8+ T cells from blood, with Jurkat cell RNA spiked in. As for subset: FACS-sorted CD8+CD4-CCR7+CD45RA+ naive T cells. The receptor source for this set is a human donor in good health. Some libraries in this study had Jurkat cell RNA spiked in.

This clonotype was detected only a few times. V gene TRBV9 combines with J gene TRBJ1-6; D is perhaps TRBD1 (6 bases). V dropped 0 bases and J dropped 7 bases, with 11 bases sitting between them. Per germline, CDR1 SGDLS and CDR2 YYNGEE. The CDR3 runs to 15 residues. CDR3 region: CASSVEGDTNSPLHF. The CDR3 DNA is TGTGCCAGCAGCGTAGAGGGGGACACGAATTCACCCCTCCACTTT. Drawing the rest from reference TRBV9 and TRBJ1-6, the complete variable domain is DSGVTQTPKHLITATGQRVTLRCSPRSGDLSVYWYQQSLDQGLQFLIQYYNGEERAKGNILERFSAQQFPDLHSELNLSSLELGDSALYFCASSVEGDTNSPLHFGNGTRLTVT.

This clonotype was detected ten times or more. The chain employs TRBV7-2 and TRBJ2-7, with D possibly matching TRBD1 (5 bases). The CDR3 has 16 amino acids. Germline CDR1 and CDR2: SGHTA and FQGNSA. Trimming pared 1 base from V and 2 bases from J, leaving 15 bases between. CDR3 DNA sequence: TGTGCCAGCAGCTTAGAAGGGGCGAGTTCGACCTACGAGCAGTACTTC. It encodes CASSLEGASSTYEQYF.

In the case of this clonotype: Possible read error: a much larger clone is one base away. In nucleotides, the CDR3 is TGCAGTACTAGAGGGACAGGGGCTAGCAAAAACATTCAGTACTTC. This gives the protein CSTRGTGASKNIQYF. The rearrangement joins TRBV20-1 to TRBJ2-4; 10 bases are a match to TRBD1. The CDR3 is made up of 15 amino acids. Germline-derived CDR1 and CDR2 are DFQATT and SNEGSKA (reference sequence).

This clonotype was observed many times. The V and J genes are TRBV12-3 or TRBV12-4 and TRBJ2-2; no clear D gene. V was shortened by 2 bases and J by 3 bases, with 4 bases between the two germline ends. This CDR3 has 13 residues. The CDR3 DNA is TGTGCCAGCAGTTTAAAGTACACCGGGGAGCTGTTTTTT. It yields the protein CASSLKYTGELFF.

The genes are TRBV28 and TRBJ2-1; 10 nucleotides align to TRBD2. This CDR3 has 17 amino acids. V was pared by 4 bases and J by 0 bases, with 6 bases of the junction left unmatched. Germline lookup yields CDR1 MDHEN and CDR2 SYDVKM. CDR3 region: CASSSGLAASSYNEQFF. The DNA for the CDR3 is TGTGCCAGCAGTTCAGGACTAGCGGCGAGCTCCTACAATGAGCAGTTCTTC. Full variable domain (rest looked up from reference TRBV28 and TRBJ2-1): DVKVTQSSRYLVKRTGEKVFLECVQDMDHENMFWYRQDPGLGLRLIYFSYDVKMKEKGDIPEGYSVSREKKERFSLILESASTNQTSMYLCASSSGLAASSYNEQFFGPGTRLTVL.

The chain is built from TRBV6-2 or TRBV6-3 and TRBJ2-7; 7 nucleotides agree with TRBD1. Germline V gene sequence: CDR1 MNHEY, CDR2 SVGEGT. Trimming cost V 3 bases and J 3 bases; bases outside gene matches: 5. There are 14 residues in the CDR3. DNA of the CDR3: TGTGCCAGCAGTTATCCGGGACAGTTCTACGAGCAGTACTTC. Encoded protein: CASSYPGQFYEQYF.

A note on this clonotype: This sequence may be a read error, since a much larger clone differs from it by one base. V gene TRBV4-3 combines with J gene TRBJ2-7; D is tentatively TRBD1 or TRBD2 (6 bases each). Germline V gene data show CDR1 as LGHNA and CDR2 as YSLEER. CDR3 length: 16 residues. The DNA for the CDR3 is TGCGCCAGCAGCCAAGCTGCCAGGGGAGGCTCCTACGGGCAGTACTTC. This gives the protein CASSQAARGGSYGQYF.

The sample holds a few counts of this clonotype. The V and J genes are TRBV7-9 and TRBJ1-5; D may be TRBD1 (6 bases). This CDR3 is 14 amino acids long. Trimming took 5 bases from V and 7 from J, leaving 15 bases between them. Looked up from germline, CDR1 is SEHNR and CDR2 is FQNEAQ (reference sequence). The CDR3 is CASSITGTGQPQHF. The CDR3 nucleotides are TGTGCCAGCAGCATAACAGGGACGGGACAGCCCCAGCATTTT. The variable domain in full, completed from reference TRBV7-9 and TRBJ1-5, reads DTGVSQNPRHKITKRGQNVTFRCDPISEHNRLYWYRQTLGQGPEFLTYFQNEAQLEKSRLLSDRFSAERPKGSFSTLEIQRTEQGDSAMYLCASSITGTGQPQHFGDGTRLSIL.

In its sample, this clonotype was seen many times. J is TRBJ2-1 and V is TRBV5-1; D gene unclear. The germline CDR1 and CDR2 sequences are SGHRS and YFSETQ. The V gene lost 4 bases and the J gene lost 5 bases, with 13 bases spanning the gap. The CDR3 runs 14 residues. The CDR3, as DNA: TGCGCCAGCAGCCCCTGGACGGAAGACAATGAGCAGTTCTTC. Protein: CASSPWTEDNEQFF.

The rearrangement uses TRBV2 and TRBJ2-7, with 8 bases matching TRBD2. CDR3 length: 16 amino acids. With 5 bases clipped from V and 0 bases from J, the junction kept 9 bases outside the gene matches. Germline V gene data show CDR1 as SNHLY and CDR2 as FYNNEI. CDR3 residues: CASSPILSGGSYEQYF. DNA of the CDR3: TGTGCCAGCAGTCCCATATTAAGCGGGGGCTCCTACGAGCAGTACTTC.

J is TRBJ2-3 and V is TRBV19; 9 bases align to TRBD2. After removal of 2 bases from V and 4 bases from J, the junction contained 7 bases not matched to a gene. The CDR3 contains 16 residues. Germline CDR1 and CDR2: LNHDA and SQIVND (reference sequence). The CDR3, as DNA: TGTGCCAGTAGTATAATAGCGGGAGAACTTTCAGATACGCAGTATTTT. Translated, it gives CASSIIAGELSDTQYF.

V usage is TRBV7-9 and J usage is TRBJ1-6, with 10 bases aligning to TRBD1. After removal of 0 bases from V and 10 bases from J, the junction contained 6 bases not matched to a gene. The CDR3 extends over 16 amino acids. Germline assignment: CDR1 SEHNR and CDR2 FQNEAQ (reference sequence). CDR3 protein: CASSLALDRGASPLHF. The CDR3 region has the DNA TGTGCCAGCAGCTTAGCCCTGGACAGGGGGGCATCACCCCTCCACTTT.

Many counts were recorded for this clonotype. The chain recombines TRBV28 with TRBJ2-7, with TRBD1 matching 9 bases. The CDR3 consists of 15 residues. Unmatched junction bases numbered 10, after V lost 6 bases and J lost 4 bases. Looked up from germline, CDR1 is MDHEN and CDR2 is SYDVKM. Here the CDR3 reads CASSPNPGQGYEQYF. CDR3 coding DNA: TGTGCCAGCAGCCCAAACCCGGGACAGGGTTACGAGCAGTACTTC.

V is TRBV28 and J is TRBJ2-1; D remains unclear. V lost 8 bases, J lost 4 bases, and 15 bases lay in between. This CDR3 spans 14 amino acids. Germline V lookup: CDR1 MDHEN, CDR2 SYDVKM. The CDR3 sequence: CASGRLREYNEQFF. CDR3 nucleotides: TGTGCCAGCGGCCGCCTTAGAGAGTACAATGAGCAGTTCTTC.

Comments on this clonotype: As the CDR3 is not closed by the conserved phenylalanine or tryptophan, this likely results from a read error. The chain recombines TRBV4-1 with TRBJ2-7; 10 positions agree with TRBD1. Germline V gene lookup returns CDR1 MGHRA and CDR2 YSYEKL. The CDR3 sequence is 14 residues long. The trim removed 4 bases at V and 3 bases at J, leaving 3 bases unmatched. The CDR3 here is CASSPGQGGYEQYL. The CDR3 DNA reads TGCGCCAGCAGCCCCGGACAGGGGGGCTACGAGCAGTACCTC.